At least ten counts were recorded for the clone carrying this T cell receptor beta chain. Antigen specificity is unknown. The data stem from a study of T cells after yellow fever vaccination. Broader study findings: Post-booster samples contained most primary-vaccination clones (around 95% CD4, approximately 88% CD8). Some clonotypes were seen in both the CD4 and the CD8 compartments. These made up a small share and likely arose from convergent recombination. Repertoires obtained by FACS sorting could include abundant clonotypes that entered as contaminants from the bulk population.

Trimming cost V 3 bases and J 8 bases, with 17 bases left between them. Germline V gives CDR1 SGHRS, CDR2 YFSETQ. The CDR3 is 14 residues long. Generation of TCR cDNA used 5'RACE template switching (which added a universal primer site and UMIs). TCRdb recomputed calls from the 5' RACE reads with MiXCR, one row per CDR3 protein. The sample includes approximately 250,000 distinct CDR3 sequences, 6% to 8% of them seen just once. The material sequenced was CD4+ T cells sorted from PBMCs, taken on the day of the yellow fever booster vaccination. The chain couples TRBV5-1 to TRBJ1-2; possible D gene TRBD1, 6 bases. This receptor was obtained from a man aged 30 to 39 who received the YFV17D yellow fever vaccine. CDR3 in DNA: TGCGCCAGCAGCTACCGGGACACAGTGAACGGCTACACCTTC. Translated: CASSYRDTVNGYTF.